The 22 T cell receptor beta chains below all came from one sample that was sequenced in a study of breast tumors, draining lymph nodes, adjacent tissues. Axillary draining lymph nodes of breast cancer patients supplied the node samples. MiXCR was run by TCRdb on the multiplex PCR reads, yielding one entry per CDR3 protein. The table includes about 130,000 distinct CDR3 sequences, approximately 20% detected once. The specimen was axillary lymph node tissue. Receptor source: a female donor with breast cancer. Some clones in this sample may be carry-over from other donors' samples.

This clonotype was found many times. J is TRBJ2-1 and V is TRBV24-1; possible D gene TRBD2, 6 bases. The CDR3 has 16 amino acids. The germline V and J ends were trimmed by 3 bases and 8 bases, with 19 bases remaining between them. CDR1 and CDR2 from the germline V gene are KGHDR and SFDVKD. CDR3 DNA: TGTGCCACCAGTGATGGAGCCCGGGACTTTCTCGATGAGCAGTTCTTC. This sequence encodes CATSDGARDFLDEQFF.

This clonotype was observed many times. The rearrangement links TRBV6-1 to TRBJ2-1; 11 positions match TRBD2. In germline, CDR1 is MNHNS, CDR2 SASEGT. CDR3 length: 14 amino acids. Losses at the gene ends were 3 bases for V and 5 bases for J; bases not matched to a gene: 0. The CDR3 region has the DNA TGTGCCAGCAGTGAGGGACTAGCGGACAATGAGCAGTTCTTC. As protein: CASSEGLADNEQFF.

The table lists this clonotype with many counts. The rearrangement links TRBV7-8 to TRBJ2-7, with 8 bases identical to TRBD1. The CDR3 runs 14 residues. The V segment lost 5 bases and the J segment 7 bases; nucleotides outside the gene matches: 10. Germline loops: CDR1 SGHVS, CDR2 FQNEAQ. CDR3 loop: CASSRRTGSEEQYF. The CDR3 bases are TGTGCCAGCAGCCGACGGACAGGGTCGGAGGAGCAGTACTTC. The variable domain in full, with the rest retrieved from reference TRBV7-8 and TRBJ2-7, is GAGVSQSPRYKVAKRGQDVALRCDPISGHVSLFWYQQALGQGPEFLTYFQNEAQLDKSGLPSDRFFAERPEGSVSTLKIQRTQQEDSAVYLCASSRRTGSEEQYFGPGTRLTVT.

The chain is built from TRBV7-9 and TRBJ1-2; D possibly corresponds to TRBD1 (5 bases). Looked up from germline, CDR1 is SEHNR and CDR2 is FQNEAQ (reference sequence). The V end was cut by 1 base, the J end by 5 bases, with 11 bases between. This CDR3 region has 14 residues. Here the CDR3 reads CASSLVGPEYGYTF. CDR3 coding DNA: TGTGCCAGCAGCTTAGTGGGACCAGAGTATGGCTACACCTTC.

This clonotype was seen at least ten times. The CDR3 region is CASSAPGLLVHEQYF. The CDR3 region has the DNA TGTGCCAGCAGCGCGCCGGGATTACTCGTCCACGAGCAGTACTTC. This chain links TRBV5-8 with TRBJ2-7; tentative D call: TRBD2 (5 bases). Trimming shortened V by 4 bases and J by 5 bases, and 19 bases separated the two germline ends. There are 15 residues in the CDR3. The V gene's germline CDR1 is SGHTS and CDR2 YDEGEE.

This clonotype was detected many times. The chain uses TRBV6-1 and TRBJ2-7, with D perhaps TRBD1 or TRBD2 (6 bases each). Deletions cut 6 bases from V and 9 bases from J, with 18 bases between. The CDR3 is made up of 13 amino acids. Per the germline V gene, CDR1 is MNHNS and CDR2 is SASEGT. CDR3 nucleotides: TGTGCCAGCAGCCAAGGGGGGACACGGGGGCAGTACTTC. Protein product: CASSQGGTRGQYF.

This clonotype was seen ten or more times. The rearrangement joins TRBV20-1 to TRBJ2-3; 7 nucleotides line up with TRBD2. V trimming: 3 bases; J trimming: 2 bases; junction bases outside the gene matches: 2. From germline, CDR1 is DFQATT and CDR2 SNEGSKA (reference sequence). The CDR3 is made up of 13 amino acids. The CDR3 region is CSARLADTDTQYF. CDR3 nucleotides: TGCAGTGCTAGGCTAGCGGACACAGATACGCAGTATTTT.

A word on this clonotype: A much larger clone differs from this one at a single base, so this may be a read error. This chain links TRBV6-2 or TRBV6-3 with TRBJ1-3; possible D gene TRBD1, 6 bases. There are 15 residues in the CDR3. Germline V gene lookup returns CDR1 MNHEY and CDR2 SVGEGT. The germline V and J ends were trimmed by 5 bases and 0 bases, with 11 bases remaining between them. The DNA for the CDR3 is TGTGCCAGCAGTCGAGGGACATACTCTGGAAACACCATATATTTT. Translation: CASSRGTYSGNTIYF.

The chain links TRBV28 to TRBJ1-4, with D possibly being TRBD1 (5 bases). The CDR3 is made up of 15 amino acids. With 6 bases removed from V and 5 bases from J, the gap between germline ends came to 16 bases. CDR1 is MDHEN and CDR2 is SYDVKM in the germline V gene. This CDR3 is CASRALGGRNEKLFF. CDR3 nucleotides: TGTGCCAGCAGGGCTCTCGGGGGAAGGAATGAAAAACTGTTTTTT.

Remarks on this clonotype: With a much larger clone just one base away, this may be a read error. The genes are TRBV6-5 and TRBJ2-1; 10 nucleotides agree with TRBD1. Germline trimming cut 5 bases from V and 9 bases from J; bases unmatched to any gene: 7. This CDR3 region has 14 residues. Germline CDR1 is MNHEY and CDR2 is SVGAGI. The CDR3 here is CASSEGQGGAEQFF. CDR3 DNA: TGTGCCAGCAGTGAAGGACAGGGGGGCGCTGAGCAGTTCTTC.

This clonotype appeared many times. The V gene is TRBV19, the J gene TRBJ2-7; D is possibly TRBD1 (6 bases). The CDR3 has 13 residues. Trimming removed 4 bases from V and 2 bases from J, with 9 bases in between. The germline CDR1 and CDR2 sequences are LNHDA and SQIVND (reference sequence). CDR3 residues: CASSRNRAYEQYF. CDR3 sequence (DNA): TGTGCCAGTAGTAGGAACAGGGCCTACGAGCAGTACTTC.

This sequence joins TRBV15 and TRBJ1-6, with D possibly matching TRBD1 (5 bases). Trimming removed 6 bases from V and 7 bases from J, with 13 bases in between. Germline V gives CDR1 LNHNV, CDR2 YYDKDF (reference sequence). The CDR3 consists of 14 residues. CDR3 DNA: TGTGCCACCAGGCCCGGGACGGAGAATTCACCCCTCCACTTT. Translated: CATRPGTENSPLHF.

This clonotype was found many times. The gene calls are TRBV6-5 and TRBJ2-7, with D hard to call. Germline CDR1 and CDR2: MNHEY and SVGAGI. The germline V and J ends were trimmed by 6 bases and 5 bases, with 14 bases remaining between them. The CDR3 length is 13 residues. The CDR3 sequence: CASRRQVQDEQYF. The DNA of the CDR3 is TGTGCCAGCAGAAGACAAGTCCAGGACGAGCAGTACTTC.

This clonotype was observed at least ten times. The chain employs TRBV2 and TRBJ2-7, with 11 bases matching TRBD2. With V trimmed by 6 bases and J by 3 bases, 4 bases remained unmatched. This CDR3 is 14 amino acids long. Looked up from germline, CDR1 is SNHLY and CDR2 is FYNNEI. CDR3 amino acids: CASRPGLAGYEQYF. DNA of the CDR3: TGTGCCAGCAGACCTGGACTAGCGGGCTACGAGCAGTACTTC. Drawing the rest from reference TRBV2 and TRBJ2-7, the complete variable domain is EPEVTQTPSHQVTQMGQEVILRCVPISNHLYFYWYRQILGQKVEFLVSFYNNEISEKSEIFDDQFSVERPDGSNFTLKIRSTKLEDSAMYFCASRPGLAGYEQYFGPGTRLTVT.

With respect to this clonotype: A much bigger clone sits one base away, suggesting this may be a read error. The CDR3, as DNA: TGTGCCAGCGGCCAAGGATTGGAGAAGCAGTACTTC. Its translation: CASGQGLEKQYF. This chain uses TRBV3-1 with TRBJ2-7, with no clear D. This CDR3 has 12 amino acids. Germline CDR1 is LGHDT and CDR2 is YNNKEL (reference sequence).

This clonotype came up many times. This chain connects TRBV30 to TRBJ2-5; D remains unclear. V dropped 0 bases and J dropped 5 bases, with 10 bases sitting between them. Germline-derived CDR1 and CDR2 are GTSNPN and SVGIG (reference sequence). The CDR3 runs 13 residues. The DNA of the CDR3 is TGTGCCTGGAGTGTGGGTAGCAGGGAGACCCAGTACTTC. This sequence encodes CAWSVGSRETQYF.

In this sample, this clonotype turned up many times. The rearrangement links TRBV10-2 to TRBJ2-2; D is uncertain. Trimming removed 0 bases from V and 5 bases from J, with 13 bases in between. This CDR3 has 16 residues. Germline CDR1 and CDR2: WSHSY and SAAADI. For the CDR3, the DNA is TGCGCCAGCAGTGAGTCGCTAGTAACAAGGACCGGGGAGCTGTTTTTT. Translating gives CASSESLVTRTGELFF.

With respect to this clonotype: A read error is likely, as this CDR3 ends without the conserved phenylalanine or tryptophan. V and J are TRBV18 and TRBJ2-7; TRBD2 matches at 7 bases. With V trimmed by 3 bases and J by 4 bases, 12 bases remained unmatched. The CDR3 is 16 residues long. Germline CDR1 KGHSH, CDR2 LQKENI. The CDR3 DNA reads TGTGCCAGCTCACCTCCCGGGACGGGAGGAGAGTACGAGCAGTACCTC. Its translation: CASSPPGTGGEYEQYL.

This clonotype appeared many times. The gene calls are TRBV9 and TRBJ2-3, with 12 bases lining up with TRBD1. The CDR3 sequence is 16 residues long. The germline CDR1 and CDR2 sequences are SGDLS and YYNGEE. Losses at the gene ends were 2 bases for V and 5 bases for J; bases not matched to a gene: 6. The CDR3 reads CASSVRDRGRVDTQYF. The CDR3 coding sequence is TGTGCCAGCAGCGTCCGGGACAGGGGGCGGGTAGATACGCAGTATTTT.

Comments on this clonotype: Being one base from a much bigger clone, this may be a read error. V gene TRBV12-3 or TRBV12-4 combines with J gene TRBJ2-5; possibly TRBD1 or TRBD2 for D (5 bases each). There are 15 residues in the CDR3. V dropped 7 bases and J dropped 1 base, with 16 bases sitting between them. CDR3 nucleotide sequence: TGTGCCAGCAAGCCTGGGACGCGGAGCCAAGAGACCCAGTACTTC. Protein product: CASKPGTRSQETQYF.

For this clonotype: A read error is possible here, since a much larger clone lies one base away. The CDR3 region has the DNA TGTGCCAGCAGCCCGACTAGCGGTGCGAACACCGGGGAGCTGTTTTTT. This encodes CASSPTSGANTGELFF. V usage is TRBV11-3 and J usage is TRBJ2-2, with 9 bases aligning to TRBD2. Germline CDR1 SGHNT, CDR2 YENEEA. J was trimmed by 0 bases and V by 5 bases; bases with no gene match: 4. The length of the CDR3 is 16 residues.

A few counts support this clonotype. The rearrangement joins TRBV12-3 or TRBV12-4 to TRBJ1-1; 7 nucleotides agree with TRBD1. Losses at the gene ends were 5 bases for V and 0 bases for J; bases not matched to a gene: 9. The CDR3 runs 16 residues. The CDR3 here is CASSRQGAALNTEAFF. CDR3 in DNA: TGTGCCAGCAGTCGACAGGGCGCGGCCCTGAACACTGAAGCTTTCTTT.